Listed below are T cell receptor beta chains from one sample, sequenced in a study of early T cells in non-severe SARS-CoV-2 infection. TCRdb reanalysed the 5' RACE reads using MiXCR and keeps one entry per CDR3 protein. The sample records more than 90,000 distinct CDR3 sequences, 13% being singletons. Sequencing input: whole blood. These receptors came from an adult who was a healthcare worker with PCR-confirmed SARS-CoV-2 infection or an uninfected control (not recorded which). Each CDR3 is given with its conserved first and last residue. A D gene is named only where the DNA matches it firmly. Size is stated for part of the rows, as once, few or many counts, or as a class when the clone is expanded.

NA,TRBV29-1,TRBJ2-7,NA,CSGGTDPYEQYF,TGCAGCGGTGGGACGGACCCCTACGAGCAGTACTTC
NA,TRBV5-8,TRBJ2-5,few,CASSPGLDRQETQYF,TGTGCCAGCAGCCCCGGACTAGACAGGCAAGAGACCCAGTACTTC
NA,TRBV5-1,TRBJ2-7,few,CASSLAGGLGLYEQYF,TGCGCCAGCAGCTTGGCCGGAGGCCTCGGCCTCTACGAGCAGTACTTC
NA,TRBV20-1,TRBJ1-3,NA,CSASPEGSGNTIYF,TGCAGTGCTAGCCCCGAAGGCTCTGGAAACACCATATATTTT
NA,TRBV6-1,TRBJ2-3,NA,CASSGGGSPDTQYF,TGTGCCAGCAGTGGAGGGGGTAGTCCAGATACGCAGTATTTT
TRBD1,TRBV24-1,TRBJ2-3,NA,CATSDPGTGTTDTQYF,TGTGCCACCAGTGATCCCGGGACAGGGACCACAGATACGCAGTATTTT
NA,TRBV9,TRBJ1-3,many,CASSAQTGNTIYF,TGTGCCAGCAGCGCGCAAACTGGAAACACCATATATTTT
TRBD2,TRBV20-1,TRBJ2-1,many,CSARPEAGLGIDEQFF,TGCAGTGCTAGGCCCGAGGCGGGACTAGGGATCGATGAGCAGTTCTTC
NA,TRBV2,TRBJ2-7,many,CATGPNSKGYEQYF,TGTGCCACCGGCCCCAACTCGAAGGGCTACGAGCAGTACTTC
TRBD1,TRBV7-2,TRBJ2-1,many,CASRDRGSYNEQFF,TGTGCCAGCAGGGACAGGGGCTCCTACAATGAGCAGTTCTTC
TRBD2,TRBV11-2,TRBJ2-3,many,CASSLSGASGGTDTQYF,TGTGCCAGCAGCTTAAGTGGAGCTAGCGGGGGCACAGATACGCAGTATTTT
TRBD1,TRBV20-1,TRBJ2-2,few,CSARAGGGVTGELFF,TGCAGTGCTAGAGCAGGGGGCGGCGTCACCGGGGAGCTGTTTTTT
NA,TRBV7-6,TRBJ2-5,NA,CASSLGAVQETQYF,TGTGCCAGCAGCTTAGGGGCAGTACAAGAGACCCAGTACTTC
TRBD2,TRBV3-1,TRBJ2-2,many,CASRRGAGELFF,TGTGCCAGCAGGCGGGGGGCCGGGGAGCTGTTTTTT
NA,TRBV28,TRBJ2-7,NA,CASRDGDSEYF,TGTGCCAGCAGGGATGGGGACTCGGAGTACTTC
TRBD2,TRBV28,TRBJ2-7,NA,CASSPLSGGFSYEQYF,TGTGCCAGCAGCCCCCTTAGCGGGGGGTTCTCCTACGAGCAGTACTTC
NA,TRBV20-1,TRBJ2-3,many,CSAREGLTDTQYF,TGCAGTGCTAGGGAGGGGCTGACAGATACGCAGTATTTT
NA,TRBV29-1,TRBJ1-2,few,CAVYGYTF,TGCGCTGTCTATGGCTACACCTTC
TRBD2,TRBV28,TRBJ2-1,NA,CASSWGGGSGGNNEQFF,TGTGCCAGCAGTTGGGGCGGGGGTAGCGGGGGAAACAATGAGCAGTTCTTC
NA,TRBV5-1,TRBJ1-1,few,CASSLGVSGYTEAFF,TGCGCCAGCAGCTTGGGGGTTTCAGGCTACACTGAAGCTTTCTTT
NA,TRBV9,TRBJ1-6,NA,CASSVGLRGDNSPLHF,TGTGCCAGCAGCGTAGGCCTGAGGGGGGACAATTCACCCCTCCACTTT
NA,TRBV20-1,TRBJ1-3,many,CSASLSGARLSGNTIYF,TGCAGTGCTAGTCTTTCAGGTGCTCGACTCTCTGGAAACACCATATATTTT
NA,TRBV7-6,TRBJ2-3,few,CASSLAAGLNTDTQYF,TGTGCCAGCAGCTTAGCAGCAGGGTTGAACACAGATACGCAGTATTTT
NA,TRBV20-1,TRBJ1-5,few,CSAIQGVSPAQHF,TGCAGTGCTATACAGGGAGTTAGTCCAGCCCAGCATTTT
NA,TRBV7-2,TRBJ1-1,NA,CASSLAVSGEAFF,TGTGCCAGCAGCTTAGCCGTTTCGGGGGAAGCTTTCTTT
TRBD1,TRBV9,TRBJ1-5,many,CASSVEGGTGTGYQPQHF,TGTGCCAGCAGCGTAGAGGGGGGCACCGGGACAGGGTATCAGCCCCAGCATTTT
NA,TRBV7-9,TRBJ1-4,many,CASSFSRERGEKLFF,TGTGCCAGCAGCTTTAGCAGGGAACGAGGTGAAAAACTGTTTTTT
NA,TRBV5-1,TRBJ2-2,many,CASSLRTKNTGELFF,TGCGCCAGCAGCTTGAGAACGAAGAACACCGGGGAGCTGTTTTTT
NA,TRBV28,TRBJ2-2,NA,CASSFDSSTGELFF,TGTGCCAGCAGTTTCGACTCGTCCACCGGGGAGCTGTTTTTT
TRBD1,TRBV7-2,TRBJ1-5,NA,CASSGGTGTGVQPQHF,TGTGCCAGCAGCGGCGGCACCGGGACAGGGGTTCAGCCCCAGCATTTT
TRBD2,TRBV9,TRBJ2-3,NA,CASSVKGRPKTGTSGVSTDTQYF,TGTGCCAGCAGCGTGAAAGGGCGCCCTAAAACCGGGACTAGCGGGGTTAGCACAGATACGCAGTATTTT
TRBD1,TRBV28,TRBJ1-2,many,CASSPRDRGTYGYTF,TGTGCCAGCAGCCCCCGGGACAGGGGAACTTATGGCTACACCTTC
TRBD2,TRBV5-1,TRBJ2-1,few,CASSLAGGGTREQFF,TGCGCCAGCAGCTTGGCGGGCGGGGGGACCCGTGAGCAGTTCTTC
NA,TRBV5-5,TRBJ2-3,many,CASSLGARGSGTDTQYF,TGTGCCAGCAGCTTGGGAGCCCGGGGTTCGGGCACAGATACGCAGTATTTT
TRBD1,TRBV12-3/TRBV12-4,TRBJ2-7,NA,CASRNRQGSLGGEQYF,TGTGCCAGCAGGAATAGACAGGGTAGCCTTGGGGGCGAGCAGTACTTC
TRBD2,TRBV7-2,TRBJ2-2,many,CASSPMGGLLNTGELFF,TGTGCCAGCAGTCCAATGGGAGGGCTCTTGAACACCGGGGAGCTGTTTTTT
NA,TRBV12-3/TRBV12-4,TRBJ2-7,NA,CASSLSHEQYF,TGTGCCAGCAGTTTATCCCACGAGCAGTACTTC
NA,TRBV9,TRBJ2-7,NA,CASSPEDARVPEQYF,TGTGCCAGCAGCCCAGAGGACGCGAGGGTGCCCGAGCAGTACTTC
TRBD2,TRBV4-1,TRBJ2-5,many,CASSQGASGGALRETQYF,TGCGCCAGCAGCCAAGGAGCTAGCGGGGGGGCTCTGCGAGAGACCCAGTACTTC
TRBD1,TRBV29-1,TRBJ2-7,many,CSAGQGEFYEQYF,TGCAGCGCCGGACAGGGAGAATTCTACGAGCAGTACTTC
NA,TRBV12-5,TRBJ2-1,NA,CASATTSGSRSSGYNEQFF,TGTGCTAGTGCCACCACCTCGGGGTCTAGGTCGTCGGGCTACAATGAGCAGTTCTTC
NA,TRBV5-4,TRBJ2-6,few,CASSRVGDGANVLTF,TGTGCCAGCAGCCGAGTGGGGGATGGGGCCAACGTCCTGACTTTC
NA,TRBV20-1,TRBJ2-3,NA,CSAVTGTSLWDTQYF,TGCAGTGCTGTTACCGGGACATCCCTTTGGGATACGCAGTATTTT
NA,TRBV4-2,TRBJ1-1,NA,CASSQGGPNTEAFF,TGTGCCAGCAGCCAAGGGGGCCCGAACACTGAAGCTTTCTTT